A selection of T cell receptor beta chains follows, all from one sample in a study of cytomegalovirus exposure and HLA in healthy donors. Assay used: immunoSEQ multiplex PCR; TCRdb lists only in-frame clones, some missing. The sample records 110,000 to 150,000 clones, approximately 80% being singletons. The sequenced sample consisted of PBMCs. These receptors were taken from a woman aged 40 to 49 in good health and CMV-seronegative. The CDR3 runs from the conserved cysteine through the conserved F or W. Each record gives: V gene, clone size, J gene, D gene, CDR3 protein, CDR3 DNA. D genes are given only for firm matches. The size of a clone is reported for some rows only, either as once, few or many, or as a class for expanded clones.

TRBV29-1,.,TRBJ2-5,.,CSVGPRRGGETQYF,TGCAGCGTTGGTCCCCGCAGGGGAGGGGAGACCCAGTACTTC
TRBV7-7,.,TRBJ2-5,TRBD1,CASSTGQGETQYF,TGTGCCAGCAGCACCGGACAGGGAGAGACCCAGTACTTC
TRBV10-2,.,TRBJ1-6,TRBD1,CASSESVGGKRESYNSPLHF,TGCGCCAGCAGTGAGTCCGTAGGGGGCAAGAGGGAGTCCTATAATTCACCCCTCCACTTT
TRBV7-9,.,TRBJ2-7,TRBD1,CASSSPGDRGSYEQYF,TGTGCCAGCAGCTCTCCCGGGGACAGGGGTTCCTACGAGCAGTACTTC
TRBV5-1,.,TRBJ1-3,.,CASSIDFSSGNTIYF,TGCGCCAGCAGCATCGACTTCAGCTCTGGAAACACCATATATTTT
TRBV10-3,.,TRBJ1-2,.,CAISPRGDYGYTF,TGTGCCATCAGTCCCAGGGGTGACTATGGCTACACCTTC
TRBV5-1,few,TRBJ1-2,TRBD1,CASSSDGTGYGYTF,TGCGCCAGCAGCTCCGACGGGACAGGCTATGGCTACACCTTC
TRBV25-1,.,TRBJ1-1,.,CASSEAEMVGAFF,TGTGCCAGCAGTGAAGCGGAGATGGTAGGAGCTTTCTTT
TRBV18,few,TRBJ1-1,.,CASSPQDSDLLNTEAFF,TGTGCCAGCTCACCACAGGACAGCGATCTCCTGAACACTGAAGCTTTCTTT
TRBV14,.,TRBJ1-5,.,CASSLVAFNQPQHF,TGTGCCAGCAGCCTAGTAGCTTTCAATCAGCCCCAGCATTTT
TRBV7-9,.,TRBJ1-1,.,CASSLRGNTEAFF,TGTGCCAGCAGCTTACGGGGGAACACTGAAGCTTTCTTT
TRBV6-1,.,TRBJ2-1,TRBD2,CASSEWGGGTYNEQFF,TGTGCCAGCAGTGAATGGGGGGGAGGCACCTACAATGAGCAGTTCTTC
TRBV21-1,few,TRBJ1-5,.,CASSKGRRDTSNQPQHF,TGTGCCAGCAGCAAGGGGAGGCGTGATACTAGCAATCAGCCCCAGCATTTT
TRBV14,.,TRBJ1-1,.,CASSQEWLGEAFF,TGTGCCAGCAGCCAAGAGTGGCTAGGTGAAGCTTTCTTT
TRBV7-6,.,TRBJ2-5,.,CASSLFRGGAGTQYF,TGTGCCAGCAGCCTATTTCGTGGGGGGGCCGGGACCCAGTACTTC
TRBV5-1,.,TRBJ1-6,.,CASSSGQIYNSPLHF,TGCGCCAGCAGTAGTGGACAGATTTATAATTCACCCCTCCACTTT
TRBV27,.,TRBJ1-1,.,CASIPHHERDIGEAFF,TGTGCCAGCATCCCCCATCATGAGAGGGACATCGGGGAAGCTTTCTTT
TRBV7-6,.,TRBJ1-3,.,CASRGGRSGNTIHF,TGTGCCAGCAGGGGGGGAAGATCTGGAAACACCATACATTTT
TRBV6-6,.,TRBJ1-2,TRBD1,CASTRTGIGYTF,TGTGCCAGCACCCGGACAGGGATAGGCTACACCTTC
TRBV7-6,.,TRBJ2-7,TRBD1,CASSLNPGTGGKDEQYF,TGTGCCAGCAGCTTAAATCCCGGGACAGGGGGCAAGGACGAGCAGTACTTC
TRBV5-8,.,TRBJ2-3,TRBD2,CASSSGTTFAADTQYF,TGTGCCAGCAGCTCCGGGACTACCTTCGCGGCAGATACGCAGTATTTT
TRBV29-1,.,TRBJ1-2,.,CSVGSSNLNYGYTF,TGCAGCGTTGGGAGCAGTAACTTAAACTATGGCTACACCTTC
TRBV5-1,.,TRBJ2-2,.,CASSLEGPGTGELFF,TGCGCCAGCAGCTTGGAGGGGCCGGGCACCGGGGAGCTGTTTTTT
TRBV7-9,.,TRBJ2-7,.,CASSSVTYEQYF,TGTGCCAGCAGCTCAGTCACCTACGAGCAGTACTTC